This T cell receptor beta chain was retrieved from a study of Ad26.COV2.S vaccination and SARS-CoV-2 variants. Study-wide results and caveats: Vaccine recipients had higher spike-specific TCR breadth than placebo recipients. Marked by substantial breadth, spike-specific CD8+ and CD4+ T cell responses were reportedly seen after vaccination. Total responses of T cells may have been underestimated by the analyses of TCR breadth and depth. Vaccinees and placebo recipients showed similar non-spike TCR breadth.

Sequencing was performed with immunoSEQ multiplex PCR; in TCRdb, only in-frame clones are kept and a portion is missing. The table lists 97,000 or so clones, over 70% of them singletons. Of note for this clone: Its target is unknown.

This TCR was recovered from a human donor who had recovered from COVID-19. The sequenced sample was peripheral blood, obtained after recovery from COVID-19.

This CDR3 reads CASSPGFNQPQHF. The DNA for the CDR3 is TGTGCCAGTAGCCCAGGGTTCAATCAGCCCCAGCATTTT. The V call is TRBV19, the J call TRBJ1-5; D might be TRBD1 (5 bases). This CDR3 spans 13 amino acids. V lost 6 bases and J 3 bases, leaving 9 bases between the germline ends. CDR1 and CDR2 from the germline V gene are LNHDA and SQIVND (reference sequence).